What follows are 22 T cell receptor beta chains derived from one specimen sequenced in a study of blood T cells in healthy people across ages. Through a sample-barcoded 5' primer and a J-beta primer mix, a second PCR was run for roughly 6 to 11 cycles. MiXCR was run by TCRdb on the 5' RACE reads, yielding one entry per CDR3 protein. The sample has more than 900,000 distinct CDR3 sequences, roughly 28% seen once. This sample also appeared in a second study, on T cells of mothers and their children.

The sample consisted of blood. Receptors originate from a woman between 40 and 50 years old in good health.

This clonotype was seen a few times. DNA of the CDR3: TGCAGTGCTAGAGTTCTAGGGGCCAGCTACTCCGAAGCTTTCTTT. Translating it yields CSARVLGASYSEAFF. The chain carries TRBV20-1 and TRBJ1-1; the D gene is possibly TRBD1 (5 bases). The CDR3 is 15 amino acids. The germline gives CDR1 DFQATT, CDR2 SNEGSKA (reference sequence). V was clipped by 1 base and J by 8 bases, with 20 bases between them.

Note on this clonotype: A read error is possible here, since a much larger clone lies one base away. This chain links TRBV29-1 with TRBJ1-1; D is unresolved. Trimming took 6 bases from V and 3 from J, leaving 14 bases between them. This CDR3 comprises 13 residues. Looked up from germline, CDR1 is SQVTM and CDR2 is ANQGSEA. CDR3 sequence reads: CSVAISMDTEAFF. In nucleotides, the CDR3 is TGCAGCGTCGCTATTTCCATGGACACTGAAGCTTTCTTT.

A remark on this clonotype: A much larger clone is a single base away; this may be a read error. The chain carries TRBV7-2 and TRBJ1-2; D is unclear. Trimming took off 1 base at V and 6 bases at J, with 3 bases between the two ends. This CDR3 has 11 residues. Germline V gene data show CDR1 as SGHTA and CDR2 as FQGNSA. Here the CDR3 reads CASSLDHGYTF. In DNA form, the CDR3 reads TGTGCCAGCAGCTTAGACCATGGCTACACCTTC.

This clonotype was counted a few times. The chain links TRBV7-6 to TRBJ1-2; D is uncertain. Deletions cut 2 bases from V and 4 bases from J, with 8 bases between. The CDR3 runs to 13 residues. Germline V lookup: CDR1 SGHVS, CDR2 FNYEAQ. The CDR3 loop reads CASSLNGFYGYTF. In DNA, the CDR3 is TGTGCCAGCAGCTTAAACGGATTCTATGGCTACACCTTC.

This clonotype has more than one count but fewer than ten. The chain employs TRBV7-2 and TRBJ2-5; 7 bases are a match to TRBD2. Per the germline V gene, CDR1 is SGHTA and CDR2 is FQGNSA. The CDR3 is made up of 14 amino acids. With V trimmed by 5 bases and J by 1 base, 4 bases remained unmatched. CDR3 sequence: CASSARLAQETQYF. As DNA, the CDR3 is TGTGCCAGCAGCGCCAGACTAGCCCAAGAGACCCAGTACTTC.

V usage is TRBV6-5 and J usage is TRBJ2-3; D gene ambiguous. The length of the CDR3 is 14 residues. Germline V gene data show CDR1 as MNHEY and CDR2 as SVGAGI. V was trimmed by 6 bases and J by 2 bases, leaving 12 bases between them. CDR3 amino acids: CASRTSTHTDTQYF. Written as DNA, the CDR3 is TGTGCCAGCAGAACCTCGACACACACAGATACGCAGTATTTT.

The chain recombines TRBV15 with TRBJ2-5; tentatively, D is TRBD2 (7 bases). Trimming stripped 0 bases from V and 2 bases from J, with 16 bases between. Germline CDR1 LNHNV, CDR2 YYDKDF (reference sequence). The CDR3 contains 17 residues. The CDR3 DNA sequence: TGTGCCACCAGCAGAGATAAGGGGGAGGGGGGACAAGAGACCCAGTACTTC. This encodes CATSRDKGEGGQETQYF.

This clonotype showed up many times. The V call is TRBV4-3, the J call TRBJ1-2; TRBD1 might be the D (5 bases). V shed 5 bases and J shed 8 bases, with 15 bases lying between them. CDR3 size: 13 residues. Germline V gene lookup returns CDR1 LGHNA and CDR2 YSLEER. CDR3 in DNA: TGCGCCAGCAGCGCAGACCCCCAGGGCGGCTACACCTTC. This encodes CASSADPQGGYTF.

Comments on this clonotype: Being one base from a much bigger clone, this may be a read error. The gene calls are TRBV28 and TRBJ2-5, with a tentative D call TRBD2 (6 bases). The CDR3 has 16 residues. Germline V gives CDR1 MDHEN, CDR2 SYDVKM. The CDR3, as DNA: TGTGTCACCAAGTTTGGGGGGACTGGCGGCCAAGAGACCCAGTACTTC. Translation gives CVTKFGGTGGQETQYF.

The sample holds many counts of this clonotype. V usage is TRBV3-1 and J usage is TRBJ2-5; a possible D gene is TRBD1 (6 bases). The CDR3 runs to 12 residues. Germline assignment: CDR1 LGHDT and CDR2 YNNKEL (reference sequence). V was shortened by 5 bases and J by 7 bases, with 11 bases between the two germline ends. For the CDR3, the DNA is TGTGCCAGCAGCAACAGGGAAGGGACCCAGTACTTC. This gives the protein CASSNREGTQYF.

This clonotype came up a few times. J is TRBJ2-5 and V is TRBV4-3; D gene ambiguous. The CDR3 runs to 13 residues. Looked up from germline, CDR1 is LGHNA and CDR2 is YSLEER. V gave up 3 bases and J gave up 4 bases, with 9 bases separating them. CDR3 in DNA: TGCGCCAGCAGCCAGAGGCTAGGAGAGACCCAGTACTTC. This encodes CASSQRLGETQYF.

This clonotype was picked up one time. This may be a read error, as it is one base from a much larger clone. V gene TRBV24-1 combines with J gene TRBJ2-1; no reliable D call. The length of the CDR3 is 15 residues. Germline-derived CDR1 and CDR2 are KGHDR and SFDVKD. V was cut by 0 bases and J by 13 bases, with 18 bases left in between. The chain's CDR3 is CATSDLRVSAETQFF. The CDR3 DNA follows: TGTGCCACCAGTGATTTGCGGGTATCGGCGGAGACCCAGTTCTTC.

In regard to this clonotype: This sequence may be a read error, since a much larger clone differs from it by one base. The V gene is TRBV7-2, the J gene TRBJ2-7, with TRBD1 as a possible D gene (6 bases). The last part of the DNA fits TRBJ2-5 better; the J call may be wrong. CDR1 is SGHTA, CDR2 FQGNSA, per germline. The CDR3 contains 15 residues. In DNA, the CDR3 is TGTGCCAGCAGCTTAGACGGGACATGGGGCGAGACCCAGTACTTC. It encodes CASSLDGTWGETQYF.

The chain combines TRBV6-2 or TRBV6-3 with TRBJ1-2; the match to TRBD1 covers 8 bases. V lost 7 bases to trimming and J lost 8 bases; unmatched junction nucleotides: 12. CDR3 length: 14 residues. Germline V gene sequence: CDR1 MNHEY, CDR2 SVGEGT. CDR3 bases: TGTGCCAGCACGCCCCCAGGGGGCCCGCGGGGCTACACCTTC. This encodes CASTPPGGPRGYTF.

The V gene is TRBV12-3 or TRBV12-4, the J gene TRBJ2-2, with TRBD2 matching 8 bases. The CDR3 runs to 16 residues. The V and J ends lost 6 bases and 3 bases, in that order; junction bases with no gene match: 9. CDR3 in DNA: TGTGCCAGCAGGGACGTAGCGGGGAAAGACACCGGGGAGCTGTTTTTT. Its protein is CASRDVAGKDTGELFF.

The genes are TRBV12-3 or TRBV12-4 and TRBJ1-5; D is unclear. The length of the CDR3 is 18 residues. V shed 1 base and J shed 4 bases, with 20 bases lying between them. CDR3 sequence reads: CASSLVEFGVVSNQPQHF. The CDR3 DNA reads TGTGCCAGCAGTTTAGTAGAATTCGGGGTAGTCTCAAATCAGCCCCAGCATTTT.

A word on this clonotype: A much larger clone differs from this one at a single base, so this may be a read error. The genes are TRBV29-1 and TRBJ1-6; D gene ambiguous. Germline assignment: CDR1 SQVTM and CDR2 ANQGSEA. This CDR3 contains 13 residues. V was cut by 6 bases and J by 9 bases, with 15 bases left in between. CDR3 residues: CSVSQELSSPLHF. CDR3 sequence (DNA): TGCAGCGTCTCACAAGAGTTAAGTTCACCCCTCCACTTT.

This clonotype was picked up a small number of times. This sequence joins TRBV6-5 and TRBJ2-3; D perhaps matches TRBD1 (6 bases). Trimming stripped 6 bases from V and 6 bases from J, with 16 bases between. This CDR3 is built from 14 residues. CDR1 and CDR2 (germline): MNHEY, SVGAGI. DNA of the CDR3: TGTGCCAGCAGATCCACACAGGGTTCCGATACGCAGTATTTT. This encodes CASRSTQGSDTQYF.

CDR3 bases: TGTGCCAGCAGCCATAATCGCCAGACAACTAATGAAAAACTGTTTTTT. Amino acids: CASSHNRQTTNEKLFF. This chain uses TRBV27 with TRBJ1-4, with no clear D. The V and J ends lost 6 bases and 0 bases respectively, with 14 bases between them. CDR1 and CDR2 from the germline V gene are MNHEY and SMNVEV (reference sequence). The CDR3 totals 16 residues.

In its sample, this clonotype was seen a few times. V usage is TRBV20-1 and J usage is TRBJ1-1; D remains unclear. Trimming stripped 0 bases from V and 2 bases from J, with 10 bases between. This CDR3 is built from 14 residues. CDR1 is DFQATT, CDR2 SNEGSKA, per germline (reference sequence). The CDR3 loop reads CSARDGTINTEAFF. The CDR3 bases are TGCAGTGCTAGAGATGGCACTATAAACACTGAAGCTTTCTTT.

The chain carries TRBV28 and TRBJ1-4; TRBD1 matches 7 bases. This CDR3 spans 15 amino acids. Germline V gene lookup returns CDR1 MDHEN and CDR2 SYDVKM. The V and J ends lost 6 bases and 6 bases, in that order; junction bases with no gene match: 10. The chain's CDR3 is CASSPRTGRHEKLFF. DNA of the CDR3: TGTGCCAGCAGCCCCCGGACAGGTCGCCATGAAAAACTGTTTTTT. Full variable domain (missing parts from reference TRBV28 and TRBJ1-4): DVKVTQSSRYLVKRTGEKVFLECVQDMDHENMFWYRQDPGLGLRLIYFSYDVKMKEKGDIPEGYSVSREKKERFSLILESASTNQTSMYLCASSPRTGRHEKLFFGSGTQLSVL.

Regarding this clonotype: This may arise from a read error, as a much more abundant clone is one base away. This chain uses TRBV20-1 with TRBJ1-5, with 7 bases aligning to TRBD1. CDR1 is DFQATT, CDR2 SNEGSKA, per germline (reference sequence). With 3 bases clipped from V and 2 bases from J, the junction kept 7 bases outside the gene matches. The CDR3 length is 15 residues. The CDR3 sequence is CSARVSGGGNQPQHF. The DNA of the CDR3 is TGCAGTGCTAGGGTGTCAGGGGGTGGCAATCAGCCCCAGCATTTT.